This TCR beta chain came from a study of blood T cell repertoires in COVID-19. The CDR3 length is 15 residues. CDR1 is ENHRY, CDR2 SYGVKD, per germline. With 3 bases removed from V and 2 bases from J, the gap between germline ends came to 13 bases. Measured with immunoSEQ multiplex PCR; TCRdb has only the in-frame clones, and not every one. Found here are about 160,000 clones, approximately 90% of them singletons; the top ten hold just under 4%. The chain couples TRBV10-3 to TRBJ1-2, with D tentatively TRBD1 (5 bases). The sequenced sample consisted of peripheral blood. The receptor was isolated from an older woman who had recovered from COVID-19. CDR3 DNA sequence: TGTGCCATCAGTGACCCTAATGGGGGGAACTATGGCTACACCTTC. This encodes CAISDPNGGNYGYTF.